These 29 T cell receptor beta chains share one sample of origin, sequenced in a study of cytomegalovirus exposure and HLA in healthy donors. The PCR contained 60 Vbeta and 13 Jbeta primers. The method was immunoSEQ multiplex PCR; TCRdb's version includes in-frame clones alone and lacks a portion of them. The top ten hold 2% to 3% of the sample, which has approximately 190,000 clones, around 84% seen once. Sequenced material: PBMCs. These receptors were obtained from a woman in her fifties or sixties in good health and CMV-seropositive.

The chain joins TRBV29-1 to TRBJ2-7; 7 nucleotides match TRBD1. Trimming at V came to 4 bases and at J to 2 bases, leaving 5 bases not matched to a gene. The germline V gene has CDR1 SQVTM and CDR2 ANQGSEA. There are 13 residues in the CDR3. CDR3 protein: CSVGGQGAYEQYF. The CDR3 region has the DNA TGCAGCGTTGGCGGGCAGGGGGCCTACGAGCAGTACTTC.

This clone came up a few times. V and J are TRBV6-1 and TRBJ1-1; weak D call: TRBD1 (6 bases). The germline V gene encodes CDR1 MNHNS and CDR2 SASEGT. The CDR3 has 15 residues. V lost 2 bases, J lost 6 bases, and 16 bases lay in between. The CDR3 DNA follows: TGTGCCAGCAGTGAAAAGGTCAGGGGTGGCGCTGAAGCTTTCTTT. It yields the protein CASSEKVRGGAEAFF.

The chain has TRBV6-5 and TRBJ1-6; D unresolved. Germline CDR1 reads MNHEY; CDR2 reads SVGAGI. Trimming removed 1 base from V and 12 bases from J, with 19 bases in between. The CDR3 has 16 amino acids. As DNA, the CDR3 is TGTGCCAGCAGTTACTTAAGGACGCGTGCCGGGGAACCCCTCCACTTT. Protein product: CASSYLRTRAGEPLHF.

The CDR3 loop reads CASRADRGDGYTF. CDR3 nucleotides: TGTGCCAGCAGGGCGGACAGGGGTGATGGCTACACCTTC. The chain joins TRBV5-4 to TRBJ1-2, with 9 bases aligning to TRBD1. Germline V gene sequence: CDR1 SGHNT, CDR2 YYREEE (reference sequence). V shed 5 bases, J shed 6 bases, and the junction held 5 bases outside the gene matches. The CDR3 is 13 amino acids.

This sequence joins TRBV6-6 and TRBJ1-5; TRBD1 aligns across 10 bases. The junction had 1 base not matched to a gene; V was cut back by 6 bases and J by 5 bases. The length of the CDR3 is 13 residues. Looked up from germline, CDR1 is MNHNY and CDR2 is SVGAGI (reference sequence). The CDR3 sequence is CASRGTGDQPQHF. The CDR3 nucleotides read TGTGCCAGCAGGGGGACAGGGGATCAGCCCCAGCATTTT.

V gene TRBV7-2 combines with J gene TRBJ2-2, with a tentative D call TRBD2 (5 bases). The CDR3 is 15 residues long. Germline CDR1 reads SGHTA; CDR2 reads FQGNSA. V lost 0 bases and J 4 bases, leaving 9 bases between the germline ends. The CDR3 sequence: CASSLALAGTGELFF. CDR3 DNA sequence: TGTGCCAGCAGCTTAGCGCTGGCGGGCACCGGGGAGCTGTTTTTT.

This clone was recorded only once. V gene TRBV6-5 combines with J gene TRBJ2-4; D may be TRBD1 (6 bases). Between the trimmed V and J ends, which lost 0 bases and 5 bases, there was a span of 8 bases. CDR3 length: 14 residues. Germline assignment: CDR1 MNHEY and CDR2 SVGAGI. Here the CDR3 reads CASSYSGQQNIQYF. The CDR3, as DNA: TGTGCCAGCAGTTACTCTGGACAGCAAAACATTCAGTACTTC.

The chain carries TRBV5-6 and TRBJ1-1; D is possibly TRBD1 (5 bases). V was shortened by 5 bases and J by 1 base, with 15 bases between the two germline ends. CDR1 and CDR2 from the germline V gene are SGHDT and YYEEEE. The CDR3 contains 15 residues. CDR3 bases: TGTGCCAGCAGTATGATCTCACAGGAGAACACTGAAGCTTTCTTT. It codes for CASSMISQENTEAFF.

CDR3 loop: CASSLDNRSQYF. CDR3 DNA sequence: TGTGCCAGCAGCCTCGATAACAGGTCCCAGTACTTC. The genes are TRBV5-4 and TRBJ2-5; TRBD1 is a possible D gene (5 bases). V was shortened by 4 bases and J by 9 bases, with 13 bases between the two germline ends. The CDR3 spans 12 residues. Germline V gene sequence: CDR1 SGHNT, CDR2 YYREEE (reference sequence).

The rearrangement links TRBV11-1 to TRBJ2-2, with 8 bases that match TRBD2. V dropped 1 base and J dropped 7; count of bases not matched to a gene: 8. The CDR3 length is 16 residues. Germline values: CDR1 SGHAT, CDR2 FQDESV (reference sequence). The CDR3 protein is CASSLVGGLGGGELFF. For the CDR3, the DNA is TGTGCCAGCAGCTTAGTCGGGGGACTAGGTGGCGGGGAGCTGTTTTTT.

This chain uses TRBV6-1 with TRBJ2-1; possible D gene TRBD1, 6 bases. CDR3 length: 12 residues. The germline V gene encodes CDR1 MNHNS and CDR2 SASEGT. CDR3 sequence: CAMSQGFGEQFF. CDR3 nucleotide sequence: TGTGCTATGAGCCAGGGGTTCGGGGAGCAGTTCTTC.

This rearrangement joins TRBV7-2 to TRBJ1-5; 7 nucleotides match TRBD1. V lost 1 base and J lost 14; bases outside the gene matches: 14. CDR3 length: 15 residues. Germline CDR1 reads SGHTA; CDR2 reads FQGNSA. In DNA, the CDR3 is TGTGCCAGCAGCTTAGGCAGTGTAGGGGGCGGTAGGAAGCATTTT. Residues: CASSLGSVGGGRKHF.

The chain uses TRBV5-6 and TRBJ2-7; 10 bases are shared with TRBD1. Trimming took 4 bases from V and 3 from J; bases not matched to a gene: 7. This CDR3 comprises 15 residues. Germline CDR1 is SGHDT and CDR2 is YYEEEE. The CDR3 region is CASSPGQGVYYEQYF. DNA for the CDR3: TGTGCCAGCAGCCCCGGACAGGGGGTTTACTACGAGCAGTACTTC.

This chain links TRBV6-6 with TRBJ1-5; possibly TRBD1 for D (6 bases). V lost 6 bases and J 0 bases, leaving 12 bases between the germline ends. Germline V gene lookup returns CDR1 MNHNY and CDR2 SVGAGI (reference sequence). The CDR3 runs 15 residues. CDR3 coding DNA: TGTGCCAGCAGGGTAGGGGGAAATAGCAATCAGCCCCAGCATTTT. The encoded protein is CASRVGGNSNQPQHF.

The chain has TRBV6-6 and TRBJ2-1; D is possibly TRBD1 (6 bases). CDR3 length equals 15 residues. V lost 5 bases and J 7 bases, leaving 18 bases between the germline ends. Germline V gives CDR1 MNHNY, CDR2 SVGAGI (reference sequence). The CDR3 protein is CASSIQRGIRNEQFF. The CDR3 DNA follows: TGTGCCAGCAGTATACAGAGGGGGATAAGGAATGAGCAGTTCTTC.

In DNA, the CDR3 is TGTGCCAGCAGCTTAGAACAGGTCTACGAGCAGTACTTC. Amino acid sequence: CASSLEQVYEQYF. The J gene is TRBJ2-7, the V gene TRBV7-2, with D possibly matching TRBD1 (5 bases). V was trimmed by 1 base and J by 3 bases, leaving 7 bases between them. Germline CDR1 and CDR2: SGHTA and FQGNSA. The CDR3 extends over 13 amino acids.

The CDR3 bases are TGCGCCAGCAGCCAAGCAGCGGGGGGTCCCTACGAGCAGTACTTC. This translates into CASSQAAGGPYEQYF. The rearrangement links TRBV4-3 to TRBJ2-7; TRBD2 aligns across 9 bases. Per the germline V gene, CDR1 is LGHNA and CDR2 is YSLEER. This CDR3 is 15 amino acids long. Losses at the gene ends were 1 base for V and 2 bases for J; bases not matched to a gene: 3.

This chain uses TRBV4-1 with TRBJ2-3, with 9 bases identical to TRBD2. This CDR3 region has 15 residues. With V trimmed by 2 bases and J by 1 base, 1 base remained unmatched. Per the germline V gene, CDR1 is MGHRA and CDR2 is YSYEKL. This chain's CDR3 is CASSQLAGRTDTQYF. The CDR3 DNA reads TGCGCCAGCAGCCAACTAGCGGGGCGCACAGATACGCAGTATTTT.

This clone has a single count. This chain connects TRBV6-5 to TRBJ1-2, with 7 nucleotides matching TRBD1. Germline V gene lookup returns CDR1 MNHEY and CDR2 SVGAGI. This CDR3 is 15 amino acids long. Losses at the gene ends were 4 bases for V and 4 bases for J; bases not matched to a gene: 9. This CDR3 reads CASSSLRTGGYGYTF. The CDR3, as DNA: TGTGCCAGCAGTTCCCTTAGGACAGGTGGCTATGGCTACACCTTC.

This sequence joins TRBV5-4 and TRBJ2-7; 12 nucleotides line up with TRBD1. V was pared by 2 bases and J by 6 bases, with 3 bases of the junction left unmatched. The CDR3 runs to 14 residues. The germline V gene has CDR1 SGHNT and CDR2 YYREEE (reference sequence). The DNA for the CDR3 is TGTGCCAGCAGCTTTGGGACAGGGGGCGTCGAGCAGTACTTC. It translates to CASSFGTGGVEQYF.

The genes are TRBV2 and TRBJ1-3; 7 positions agree with TRBD1. V lost 1 base and J lost 0; bases outside the gene matches: 3. From germline, CDR1 is SNHLY and CDR2 FYNNEI. The CDR3 totals 16 residues. CDR3 in amino acids: CASSEVEGASGNTIYF. In nucleotides, the CDR3 is TGTGCCAGCAGTGAAGTAGAGGGGGCCTCTGGAAACACCATATATTTT.

The V gene is TRBV9, the J gene TRBJ2-2; a possible D gene is TRBD2 (6 bases). The germline V gene has CDR1 SGDLS and CDR2 YYNGEE. CDR3 length: 15 residues. The V end was cut by 0 bases, the J end by 3 bases, with 9 bases between. CDR3 region: CASSVAWGDTGELFF. The CDR3 DNA is TGTGCCAGCAGCGTAGCGTGGGGGGACACCGGGGAGCTGTTTTTT.

There are a few counts of this clone. Other DNA sequences in this sample translate to the same CDR3. V usage is TRBV4-2 and J usage is TRBJ2-3; the D gene is possibly TRBD1 (5 bases). Trimming removed 1 base from V and 2 bases from J, with 10 bases in between. CDR1 LGHNA and CDR2 YNFKEQ come from the germline V gene. This CDR3 is 15 amino acids long. The CDR3 DNA reads TGTGCCAGCAGCCAAGCAGGGTCCTCCACAGATACGCAGTATTTT. Its translation: CASSQAGSSTDTQYF.

V and J are TRBV7-9 and TRBJ1-4; possibly TRBD1 for D (5 bases). The V end lost 5 bases, the J end lost 7 bases, and 14 bases lay between the germline ends. Per the germline V gene, CDR1 is SEHNR and CDR2 is FQNEAQ (reference sequence). The length of the CDR3 is 14 residues. This CDR3 is CASSRRGESEKLFF. The CDR3 region has the DNA TGTGCCAGCAGCCGCCGGGGGGAGAGTGAAAAACTGTTTTTT.

The chain employs TRBV7-6 and TRBJ2-1; 8 bases align to TRBD2. Germline trimming cut 2 bases from V and 2 bases from J; bases unmatched to any gene: 2. This CDR3 has 15 residues. The germline V gene encodes CDR1 SGHVS and CDR2 FNYEAQ. The CDR3 sequence: CASSLTSGTYNEQFF. DNA for the CDR3: TGTGCCAGCAGCTTAACTAGCGGCACCTACAATGAGCAGTTCTTC.

A word on this clone: The junction departs from the called germline gene at one end, perhaps through a read error. The sample contains more than one DNA sequence encoding this CDR3. This sequence joins TRBV28 and TRBJ1-6; D not resolved. The CDR3 is 15 residues long. Looked up from germline, CDR1 is MDHEN and CDR2 is SYDVKM. CDR3 in amino acids: CASSLGGSYNSPLHF. As DNA, the CDR3 is TGTGCCAGTAGTTTGGGAGGCTCCTATAATTCACCCCTCCACTTT. Filled out from reference TRBV28 and TRBJ1-6, the complete variable domain reads DVKVTQSSRYLVKRTGEKVFLECVQDMDHENMFWYRQDPGLGLRLIYFSYDVKMKEKGDIPEGYSVSREKKERFSLILESASTNQTSMYLCASSLGGSYNSPLHFGNGTRLTVT.

V gene TRBV11-2 combines with J gene TRBJ2-7; 8 bases agree with TRBD2. The V gene's germline CDR1 is SGHAT and CDR2 FQNNGV. The length of the CDR3 is 15 residues. The ends lost 7 bases at V and 5 bases at J; junction bases unmatched: 13. CDR3 sequence (DNA): TGTGCCAGCAACCGGGGGGGCCAGCCGGCGGACGAGCAGTACTTC. It is translated as CASNRGGQPADEQYF.

CDR3 coding DNA: TGTGCCAGCAGCTTGGGACTGAATTCACCCCTCCACTTT. Amino acid sequence: CASSLGLNSPLHF. J is TRBJ1-6 and V is TRBV11-2; D is perhaps TRBD1 (5 bases). Germline V gene sequence: CDR1 SGHAT, CDR2 FQNNGV. Trimming shortened V by 3 bases and J by 7 bases, and 7 bases separated the two germline ends. The CDR3 has 13 amino acids. Combining the CDR3 with reference TRBV11-2 and TRBJ1-6 gives the whole variable domain EAGVAQSPRYKIIEKRQSVAFWCNPISGHATLYWYQQILGQGPKLLIQFQNNGVVDDSQLPKDRFSAERLKGVDSTLKIQPAKLEDSAVYLCASSLGLNSPLHFGNGTRLTVT.

The rearrangement joins TRBV7-9 to TRBJ2-2; D might be TRBD2 (5 bases). CDR1 and CDR2 (germline): SEHNR, FQNEAQ (reference sequence). The CDR3 totals 15 residues. V lost 1 base and J 5 bases, leaving 11 bases between the germline ends. The CDR3 reads CASSLEAGETGELFF. CDR3 in DNA: TGTGCCAGCAGCTTAGAGGCGGGTGAGACCGGGGAGCTGTTTTTT.